One sample yielded the 16 T cell receptor beta chains listed below, sequenced in a study of shared clonotypes between healthy human individuals. The naive CD8 subset, CD45RO-negative cells positively selected for CCR7, excluded terminally differentiated effector memory CD45RA+ cells. The protocol was immunoSEQ multiplex PCR, while the TCRdb copy is restricted to in-frame clones and leaves out a portion. The table lists about 2.1 million clones, 80% to 95% of them singletons. The source material was naive CD8+ T cells from PBMCs. The source of these receptors is a man aged 18-30 years in good health. Some clones in this sample may be carry-over from other donors' samples.

The chain employs TRBV4-3 and TRBJ2-2; the match to TRBD1 covers 7 bases. Germline loops: CDR1 LGHNA, CDR2 YSLEER. The CDR3 runs to 18 residues. V dropped 0 bases and J dropped 1; count of bases not matched to a gene: 8. The CDR3 DNA is TGCGCCAGCAGCCAAGATGAGACAGGGACGTGGAACACCGGGGAGCTGTTTTTT. It yields the protein CASSQDETGTWNTGELFF.

This clone was seen only once. The V and J genes are TRBV2 and TRBJ2-5; D is undetermined. The CDR3 loop spans 13 amino acids. The germline V gene encodes CDR1 SNHLY and CDR2 FYNNEI. Deletions cut 7 bases from V and 0 bases from J, with 9 bases between. CDR3 amino acids: CASTVGNQETQYF. For the CDR3, the DNA is TGTGCCAGCACGGTAGGGAACCAAGAGACCCAGTACTTC.

About this clone: Other DNA sequences in this specimen translate into the identical CDR3. The chain joins TRBV9 to TRBJ2-1; the D call may be TRBD1 or TRBD2 (6 bases each). Trimming cost V 4 bases and J 7 bases, with 12 bases left between them. Looked up from germline, CDR1 is SGDLS and CDR2 is YYNGEE. The CDR3 is 13 residues long. The CDR3 DNA reads TGTGCCAGCAGCTTCAGAGGGGGGAATGAGCAGTTCTTC. It yields the protein CASSFRGGNEQFF.

The genes are TRBV27 and TRBJ2-1; D possibly corresponds to TRBD2 (6 bases). The CDR3 consists of 13 residues. CDR1 is MNHEY and CDR2 is SMNVEV in the germline V gene (reference sequence). Trimming removed 4 bases at V and 7 bases at J, with 11 bases between. Here the CDR3 reads CASSWGLLNEQFF. As DNA, the CDR3 is TGTGCCAGCAGTTGGGGACTCCTTAATGAGCAGTTCTTC.

On this clone itself: Other DNA sequences in the same sample also yield this CDR3. J is TRBJ2-7 and V is TRBV7-6; 8 nucleotides align to TRBD1. Looked up from germline, CDR1 is SGHVS and CDR2 is FNYEAQ. The CDR3 sequence is 14 residues long. The V segment lost 3 bases and the J segment 2 bases; nucleotides outside the gene matches: 3. CDR3 residues: CASSFGQGTYEQYF. The CDR3, as DNA: TGTGCCAGCAGCTTCGGACAGGGCACCTACGAGCAGTACTTC.

This chain uses TRBV27 with TRBJ2-1; TRBD1 matches 7 bases. The CDR3 length is 15 residues. In germline, CDR1 is MNHEY, CDR2 SMNVEV (reference sequence). The ends lost 7 bases at V and 3 bases at J; junction bases unmatched: 9. CDR3 loop: CASTPRTGLYNEQFF. CDR3 in DNA: TGTGCCAGCACCCCGCGGACAGGACTCTACAATGAGCAGTTCTTC.

V gene TRBV7-8 combines with J gene TRBJ1-2, with a tentative D call TRBD1 (5 bases). CDR3 length equals 15 residues. CDR1 and CDR2 from the germline V gene are SGHVS and FQNEAQ. Trimming removed 4 bases from V and 1 base from J, with 13 bases in between. The CDR3 is CASSSRDGYNYGYTF. CDR3 in DNA: TGTGCCAGCAGCTCACGGGACGGCTATAACTATGGCTACACCTTC.

The chain uses TRBV29-1 and TRBJ1-1; no definite D call. Germline V gene sequence: CDR1 SQVTM, CDR2 ANQGSEA. The CDR3 loop spans 11 amino acids. Trimming left V 7 bases short and J 2 bases short, with 8 bases between. The CDR3 nucleotides read TGCAGCGGGGAACGCAACACTGAAGCTTTCTTT. The encoded protein is CSGERNTEAFF.

The rearrangement uses TRBV19 and TRBJ1-2; no clear D. This CDR3 has 14 amino acids. Germline assignment: CDR1 LNHDA and CDR2 SQIVND (reference sequence). Between the trimmed V and J ends, which lost 4 bases and 3 bases, there was a span of 12 bases. CDR3 amino acids: CASSTDLGDYGYTF. CDR3 DNA: TGTGCCAGTAGTACGGACTTAGGCGACTATGGCTACACCTTC. Filled out from reference TRBV19 and TRBJ1-2, the complete variable domain reads DGGITQSPKYLFRKEGQNVTLSCEQNLNHDAMYWYRQDPGQGLRLIYYSQIVNDFQKGDIAEGYSVSREKKESFPLTVTSAQKNPTAFYLCASSTDLGDYGYTFGSGTRLTVV.

The CDR3 DNA is TGTGCCAGCAGCACCCAGGGGGGACAGAATATGAACACTGAAGCTTTCTTT. Its translation: CASSTQGGQNMNTEAFF. The chain joins TRBV11-2 to TRBJ1-1; 7 bases line up with TRBD1. The germline V gene encodes CDR1 SGHAT and CDR2 FQNNGV. V lost 5 bases and J lost 0; bases outside the gene matches: 12. CDR3 length: 17 residues.

The chain carries TRBV5-6 and TRBJ2-3, with D uncertain. The CDR3 has 12 residues. V was clipped by 4 bases and J by 1 base, with 4 bases between them. Germline lookup yields CDR1 SGHDT and CDR2 YYEEEE. The CDR3 protein is CASSPGTDTQYF. CDR3 in DNA: TGTGCCAGCAGCCCCGGCACAGATACGCAGTATTTT.

The V gene is TRBV21-1, the J gene TRBJ1-5; TRBD1, the table's D call, was not compared with the DNA. TRBV21-1 is given as a pseudogene. This CDR3 is built from 16 residues. The CDR3 DNA follows: TGTGCCAGCAGCGGACAGGTACTCCCGGGCAATCAGCCCCAGCATTTT. It yields the protein CASSGQVLPGNQPQHF.

The chain uses TRBV6-5 and TRBJ2-3, with D perhaps TRBD2 (5 bases). V was shortened by 6 bases and J by 6 bases, with 13 bases between the two germline ends. The CDR3 has 13 residues. Per the germline V gene, CDR1 is MNHEY and CDR2 is SVGAGI. In DNA form, the CDR3 reads TGTGCCAGCAGCCCACTAGGGATGGATACGCAGTATTTT. This gives the protein CASSPLGMDTQYF.

The chain combines TRBV19 with TRBJ2-2; 14 bases are shared with TRBD2. Trimming took 4 bases from V and 5 from J; bases not matched to a gene: 18. Germline V gene lookup returns CDR1 LNHDA and CDR2 SQIVND (reference sequence). This CDR3 contains 21 residues. CDR3 nucleotide sequence: TGTGCCAGTAGTACCCCCACCCCGACTAGCGGGAGGGCCTTGTTTACCGGGGAGCTGTTTTTT. Encoded protein: CASSTPTPTSGRALFTGELFF.

This clone has only one observation. The chain has TRBV6-5 and TRBJ2-5, with TRBD2 identical over 9 bases. Germline CDR1 reads MNHEY; CDR2 reads SVGAGI. V trimming: 5 bases; J trimming: 5 bases; junction bases outside the gene matches: 6. The CDR3 totals 14 residues. The CDR3 spells CASSVAGVWETQYF. The CDR3 DNA is TGTGCCAGCAGTGTAGCGGGAGTATGGGAGACCCAGTACTTC.

The chain has TRBV7-6 and TRBJ2-1, with TRBD2 matching over 8 bases. Germline V lookup: CDR1 SGHVS, CDR2 FNYEAQ. V lost 1 base to trimming and J lost 8 bases; unmatched junction nucleotides: 10. This CDR3 comprises 16 residues. The CDR3 sequence: CASSLVWRGAGDEQFF. The CDR3 DNA reads TGTGCCAGCAGCTTAGTATGGCGGGGGGCTGGGGATGAGCAGTTCTTC.